This record looks at one TCR beta chain sequence and its context. No antigen is known for it. The data originate from a study of cytomegalovirus exposure and HLA in healthy donors. Findings and caveats of the study: In a later analysis, the majority of CMV-associated beta chains seemingly showed HLA restriction.

Germline V gives CDR1 SGHAT, CDR2 FQNNGV. Trimming took 0 bases from V and 6 from J, leaving 9 bases between them. CDR3 length equals 13 residues. The PCR contained 60 Vbeta and 13 Jbeta primers. Profiling relied on immunoSEQ multiplex PCR, and the TCRdb table lists in-frame clones only, not all of them. The sample lists almost 80,000 clones, less than 80% occurring once. The receptor's source is a woman aged 50 to 60 in good health and CMV-seropositive. Sequencing was done on a sample of PBMCs. J is TRBJ2-7 and V is TRBV11-2, with D unclear. The CDR3 spells CASSLEHTAEQYF. The CDR3 DNA is TGTGCCAGCAGCTTAGAACACACCGCCGAGCAGTACTTC.